This T cell receptor beta chain was profiled in a study of cytomegalovirus exposure and HLA in healthy donors (dated by TCRdb to 2016 to 2017). Regarding the study in general: According to an earlier analysis of 587 of the donors, about 179 million T cells yielded 95 million to 140 million unique TCR beta sequences and approximately 280 Gb of sequence data. Roughly 300 gigabases of sequencing data and 70 million to 85 million unique TCR sequences were included in an early release covering several hundred HLA-typed donors. Among the roughly 370 genotyped donors, around 81% belonged to the genetic ancestry cluster associated with self-reported Caucasian donors. The study was designed to test whether signatures of past pathogen exposure could be identified by cataloging public T cell receptors. The study used immunosequencing to profile the T cell repertoires of around 600 subjects and linked those repertoires to cytomegalovirus serostatus. Besides the first cohort of more than 650 subjects, a separate validation cohort made up of 95 to 150 different subjects was used. To predict cytomegalovirus infection status, the study combined high-throughput TCR immunosequencing, statistical association of individual TCRs with disease status, and machine learning. To study patterns of TCR occurrence, a later analysis re-analyzed previously published TCR beta repertoires from 666 donors and added high-resolution HLA genotyping. Rather than using new phenotypic data, the later analysis identified candidate immune exposures from TCR beta sequences and from how often those sequences occurred across donors. To decide whether each TCR beta V gene segment behaved as functional or pseudogenic, an earlier analysis of some 600 of the donors relied on high-throughput TCR beta sequencing. Donor age, sex, ethnicity and CMV serostatus were collected together with the repertoire data. In a later genetic analysis, genome-wide SNP genotypes for 398 of the 666 donors were used, and that subset was treated as a discovery cohort. Every discovery cohort repertoire had been produced on one sequencing platform. HLA typing included class I and class II loci at four-digit resolution. The number of donors typed differed by locus, with about 629-630 for A, B, C, DRB1 and DQB1, roughly 520 for DQA1, 606 for DPA1, and 472 for DPB1. Roughly 5 DR-DQ haplotypes were treated as single units for association and clustering because of strong linkage in the cohort. On average, roughly 200,000 unique TCR beta nucleotide sequences were sequenced per donor among some 420 genotyped donors of the cohort, with roughly 18% of those sequences being non-productive.

Receptor amplification or capture employed the immunoSEQ multiplex PCR assay. A mixture of 60 forward primers for TCR Vbeta segments and 13 reverse primers for TCR Jbeta segments was used in the multiplex PCR. A multiplex PCR assay on genomic DNA amplified the CDR3 region of rearranged TCR beta genes. The Illumina HiSeq System was used to sequence the amplified TCR beta libraries as 87-base-pair reads. From the authors' description of their analysis: A later analysis tallied around 82 million unique TCR beta chains across the 666 repertoires, and about 12 million of those chains were shared by two or more donors. Raw reads were error-corrected and collapsed into unique sequences with a nearest-neighbor algorithm that merged closely related sequences to remove PCR and sequencing errors. Alignment of CDR3 sequences to IMGT reference sequences was used to assign V, D and J gene segments. For a sequence to be retained, at least a six-nucleotide match to both a V gene segment and a J gene segment was required. Rearrangements were called productive when the CDR3 lacked stop codons and stayed in frame with V and J; all others were non-productive. Following IMGT convention, CDR3 was defined as the stretch from the second conserved V-encoded cysteine to the conserved J-encoded phenylalanine. The earlier analysis of 500 to 750 of the donors excluded any sequence lacking an unambiguous match to a single V gene segment. In an earlier analysis of several hundred of the donors, V segments were called functional above 56.7% productive rearrangements and were called segregating when the between-donor standard deviation exceeded 5%. A statistical classification framework was developed to diagnose cytomegalovirus status using the catalog of TCR beta chain sequences. In a later analysis, V and J genes were assigned by comparing TCR nucleotide sequences against IMGT/GENE-DB human TR gene sequences. Using the TCRdist pipeline, a later analysis assigned CDR3 sequences along with most-parsimonious VDJ recombination scenarios. In a later analysis, each TCR beta chain was defined by its CDR3 amino acid sequence together with its V-gene family, and reads without a unique V-gene family were excluded. In a later analysis, 500 to 700 highly shared, low-generation-probability nucleotide sequences were removed to address suspected cross-contamination and a sequencing artifact. In a later analysis, a clonal expansion index was calculated for each public chain from normalized within-repertoire ranks of inferred template counts. In a later analysis, generation probabilities were computed with a VDJ recombination model fitted to out-of-frame rearrangements, and the resulting probabilities were checked against IGoR. Hypergeometric tests were used in a later analysis to score TCR-TCR, TCR-HLA and TCR-CMV co-occurrence, with a repertoire-size bias correction applied to the TCR pairs. A later analysis estimated false discovery rates by permuting HLA or CMV assignments 20 times. A later analysis grouped co-occurring TCRs with DBSCAN, adding TCRdist sequence similarity when clustering within HLA-allele-positive subsets. Co-occurrence clustering excluded repertoires with fewer than 30,000 or more than 120,000 public chains, plus five with anomalous nucleotide sharing. In TCRdb, the immuneACCESS table is reduced to in-frame sequences with V and J assigned. These tables do not hold every clone; where another copy was compared, an unresolved V gene accounts for under half, and the others remain unexplained. V and J calls and clone size are those listed in that table; D and trimming were worked out from the DNA. This sample is represented by 130,000 to 150,000 clones; around four fifths of them were singletons. 2% to 2.5% of the sample rests with the top ten.

Sequences MNHEY (CDR1) and SVGAGI (CDR2) are obtained from the germline V gene. Including cysteine and phenylalanine, the CDR3 has 15 amino acids. The CDR3 DNA has 45 bases and is translated from base 1. Trimming accounts for 6 bases at V and 9 bases at J, while the number of junction bases matched to no gene is 14. What the work shows at the level of the full study, not this receptor alone: The presence/absence analyses assumed that sequencing depth was roughly uniform across donors, and that assumption may not be true. In a later analysis, TCR association rates were found to vary across HLA loci, with the most associated TCRs seen for DRB1 alleles and the fewest for HLA-C alleles. Most CMV-associated TCR beta chains appeared to be HLA-restricted in a later analysis, and the HLA associations seemed to be driven largely by CMV exposure. In vitro tests confirmed that a few of the cytomegalovirus-associated TCR beta chains recognize cytomegalovirus antigens. Because counts were too low, about 17 rarely observed V segments, including chromosome 9 orphons, were excluded from the earlier analysis of 587 of the donors. While some public TCRs were present in many individuals, most TCR sequences turned up only very rarely across donors. In a later analysis, several top co-occurrence clusters were reported to appear linked to parvovirus B19, influenza, CMV and Epstein-Barr virus. The classifier was reported to diagnose cytomegalovirus status with high specificity and sensitivity in both the original and validation cohorts. In an earlier analysis of 587 of the donors, most TCR beta V segments appeared in productive rearrangements about 90% or about 30% of the time, broadly matching IMGT annotations. Linkage disequilibrium might explain the correlated functional status among segregating V segments, but an unknown experimental factor could not be excluded. CMV serostatus was the only immune exposure information available for the cohort. Only TCR beta chains were sequenced in this cohort, and the absence of alpha or paired-chain data limited detectable features. A total of 150 to 200 TCR beta chains were listed by the study as associated with cytomegalovirus. In a later analysis, HLA-associated TCR beta chains were found to be more clonally expanded and to have lower generation probabilities than equally common non-associated chains. The authors suggested that the approach could potentially be extended to other disease states and immunological phenotypes. An association between a missense DCLRE1C variant and V-gene and J-gene trimming of TCR beta chains was found in a later genetic analysis and replicated in an independent cohort. A cluster of highly shared sequence variants was judged likely to represent a technical artifact of the sequencing pipeline. Compared with the roughly 600-donor mean, donors in an Asian-associated ancestry cluster had fewer N-insertions in productive TCRs, according to a later genetic analysis. Assigning TCR associations to individual alleles was difficult when HLA alleles, especially DR and DQ, strongly co-occurred. A further reported finding was that TCR beta sequences accurately predicted the HLA-A and HLA-B alleles for most subjects in the first cohort. A later analysis associated 15,000 to 20,000 TCR beta sequences with specific HLA alleles at a false discovery rate of 0.05. Some IMGT-functional V segments, including TRBV6-2 and TRBV6-3, could not be told apart with the 87-base-pair reads, so those segments were excluded. Because some donors lacked HLA typing at each locus, the association tests relied only on the typed subset.

The cohort consisted of approximately 690 healthy bone marrow donors. All cohort members were sampled while nominally healthy, although unrecorded immune exposures were likely present. The donor tested CMV seronegative and was one of the 352 seronegative cohort members. A peripheral blood sample was provided by each donor, and peripheral blood mononuclear cells were used for TCR beta sequencing. The Qiagen DNeasy Blood Extraction Kit was used to extract genomic DNA from the blood cell samples. This clone was seen just once. The specificity of this receptor is unknown. Per-nucleotide qualities are absent, and no much larger clonotype sits a single base away.

The chain is made from TRBV6-5 and TRBJ2-3; 8 bases in the middle match TRBD1. The source material was PBMCs. The sequence was collected from a boy under 10 years old in good health and CMV-seronegative. In nucleotide form, the sequence is TGTGCCAGCAGAACAGGGGGAATAGAACATAAAACGCAGTATTTT. This codes for CASRTGGIEHKTQYF.